These 8 T cell receptor beta chains originate from one sample sequenced in a study of T cell repertoires in cytomegalovirus infection. TCRdb redid the calling of the reads with MiXCR, one entry per CDR3 protein. Of roughly 280,000 distinct CDR3 sequences in the sample, less than 9.5% were seen once. Specimen: PBMCs. All receptors come from a human donor in good health (CMV status not recorded). Some clones in this sample may be carry-over from other donors' samples.

This clonotype was picked up many times. The rearrangement uses TRBV7-2 and TRBJ1-1; 11 nucleotides line up with TRBD1. The CDR3 is 13 residues long. V was clipped by 1 base and J by 11 bases; unmatched bases: 3. CDR1 and CDR2 (germline): SGHTA, FQGNSA. CDR3 DNA sequence: TGTGCCAGCAGCTTAGGGACAGGGGGCTATGCTTTCTTT. This gives the protein CASSLGTGGYAFF.

This clonotype came up many times. The CDR3 coding sequence is TGTGCCAGCAGCCCCCCGGGCGAGAAGGGGCTTTACTTC. Translated: CASSPPGEKGLYF. V is TRBV7-9 and J is TRBJ2-7; possibly TRBD1 for D (5 bases). The V end lost 5 bases, the J end lost 13 bases, and 21 bases lay between the germline ends. Germline loops: CDR1 SEHNR, CDR2 FQNEAQ (reference sequence). The CDR3 runs to 13 residues.

This clonotype was seen more than once but under ten times. The chain combines TRBV6-2 or TRBV6-3 with TRBJ1-2, with TRBD1 matching 8 bases. CDR3 size: 14 residues. The J segment lost 4 bases and the V segment lost 7 bases, leaving 8 bases of the junction unmatched. Germline CDR1 and CDR2: MNHEY and SVGEGT. The CDR3 region has the DNA TGTGCCAGCAATACAGGGGGACGCCGCTATGGCTACACCTTC. Encoded protein: CASNTGGRRYGYTF.

The rearrangement uses TRBV28 and TRBJ1-6; no clear D gene. Germline V gene sequence: CDR1 MDHEN, CDR2 SYDVKM. This CDR3 is built from 13 residues. Deletions cut 5 bases from V and 5 bases from J, with 7 bases between. CDR3 region: CASSLPHNSPLHF. CDR3 sequence (DNA): TGTGCCAGCAGTCTCCCCCATAATTCACCCCTCCACTTT. The variable domain in full, completed from reference TRBV28 and TRBJ1-6, reads DVKVTQSSRYLVKRTGEKVFLECVQDMDHENMFWYRQDPGLGLRLIYFSYDVKMKEKGDIPEGYSVSREKKERFSLILESASTNQTSMYLCASSLPHNSPLHFGNGTRLTVT.

This clonotype showed up many times. V and J are TRBV7-2 and TRBJ1-5, with D unresolved. Germline V CDR1 and CDR2: SGHTA, FQGNSA. The CDR3 extends over 14 amino acids. With 5 bases removed from V and 4 bases from J, the gap between germline ends came to 12 bases. The DNA for the CDR3 is TGTGCCAGCAGCCACGGACGGACGAATCAGCCCCAGCATTTT. It codes for CASSHGRTNQPQHF.

V usage is TRBV19 and J usage is TRBJ1-1; 10 nucleotides match TRBD1. Germline assignment: CDR1 LNHDA and CDR2 SQIVND (reference sequence). The trim removed 5 bases at V and 1 base at J, leaving 7 bases unmatched. The CDR3 is made up of 16 amino acids. The DNA of the CDR3 is TGTGCCAGTAGTTTTCGACAGGGGGCATGGAACACTGAAGCTTTCTTT. It specifies CASSFRQGAWNTEAFF.

A few counts support this clonotype. The chain couples TRBV7-2 to TRBJ2-4, with D maybe TRBD1 (6 bases). The CDR3 consists of 16 residues. V dropped 5 bases and J dropped 0 bases, with 14 bases sitting between them. Germline CDR1 is SGHTA and CDR2 is FQGNSA. The CDR3 bases are TGTGCCAGCAGCCGGGACACGGGTGTAGCCAAAAACATTCAGTACTTC. This translates into CASSRDTGVAKNIQYF.

This clonotype was detected a few times. The chain is built from TRBV28 and TRBJ1-5, with D tentatively TRBD1 (5 bases). Germline assignment: CDR1 MDHEN and CDR2 SYDVKM. V was trimmed by 8 bases and J by 9 bases, leaving 23 bases between them. The CDR3 has 15 residues. DNA of the CDR3: TGTGCCAGCGCCCGCGACATACGGGCCGGGGGGCCCCAGCATTTT. Amino acid sequence: CASARDIRAGGPQHF.